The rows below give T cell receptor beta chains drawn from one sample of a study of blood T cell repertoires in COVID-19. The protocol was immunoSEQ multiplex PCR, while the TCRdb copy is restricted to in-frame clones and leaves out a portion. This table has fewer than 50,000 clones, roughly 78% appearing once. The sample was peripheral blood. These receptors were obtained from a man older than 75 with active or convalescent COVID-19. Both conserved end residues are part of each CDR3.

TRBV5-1,CASSLVGGSYEQYF
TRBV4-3,CASSQGGASGNTIYF
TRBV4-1,CASSQDGATAQFF
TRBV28,CASSLRLAKQETQYF
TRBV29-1,CSVEEVSGGADEQFF
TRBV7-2,CASSLQGTTNEKLFF
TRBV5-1,CASKWLADTDTQYF
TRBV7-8,CASSRGGYTDTQYF
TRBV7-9,CASSLSGAGELFF
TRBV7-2,CASSWGGQGPYEQYF
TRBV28,CASSLGTGDANEQFF
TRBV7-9,CASSSKGAGTATNEKLFF
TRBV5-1,CASSSRLAVTDTQYF
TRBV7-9,CASSLDAGTEAFF
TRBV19,CASSLLAGYGYTF
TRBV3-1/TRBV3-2,CASSQEASGVRETQYF
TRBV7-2,CASSPLAGRAYNEQFF
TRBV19,CASTGEFRFNYGYTF
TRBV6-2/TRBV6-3,CASSWTGDSNQPQHF
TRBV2,CASRDPGGGANEKLFF
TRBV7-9,CASSLDRVGWQGQYF
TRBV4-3,CASSQGLADTYNEQFF
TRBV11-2,CASSSRGYGYTF
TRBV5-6,CASSLADRDDQPQHF
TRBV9,CASSVGDRANEQFF
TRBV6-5,CASRSTGSYEQYF
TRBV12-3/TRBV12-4,CASSVLSNEQYF
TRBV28,CASYPGGTGHFGYTF
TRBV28,CASSLSGLGVAFF
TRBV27,CASSLLQGSGTGELFF
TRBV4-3,CASSQGMGQLDEQYF